These T cell receptor beta chains were read from a single sample in a study of cytomegalovirus exposure and HLA in healthy donors. Sequencing used immunoSEQ multiplex PCR; TCRdb keeps in-frame clones, though not all of them. This table has about 160,000 clones, roughly nine tenths appearing once. The source material was PBMCs. The source is a woman younger than 45 in good health and CMV-seronegative. CDR3s include the opening cysteine and the closing phenylalanine or tryptophan. D genes are given only for firm matches. Clone sizes are given selectively: once, few, many, or a class where the clone is expanded.

>.|.|TRBV7-6|TRBJ2-1
CASSFSVSRRAYNEQFF
TGTGCCAGCAGCTTCTCGGTGTCGCGTAGGGCCTACAATGAGCAGTTCTTC
>.|.|TRBV4-3|TRBJ1-1
CASSQDKGYTEAFF
TGCGCCAGCAGCCAAGATAAGGGGTACACTGAAGCTTTCTTT
>.|.|TRBV25-1|TRBJ1-4
CASSEYGQGVEKLFF
TGTGCCAGCAGTGAATATGGGCAGGGTGTAGAAAAACTGTTTTTT
>.|.|TRBV7-7|TRBJ2-5
CASSRAGGVGETQYF
TGTGCCAGCAGCCGTGCTGGCGGGGTAGGGGAGACCCAGTACTTC
>.|TRBD2|TRBV27|TRBJ2-7
CASGLAGGYEQYF
TGTGCCAGCGGACTAGCGGGAGGTTACGAGCAGTACTTC
>.|.|TRBV11-2|TRBJ1-2
CASSLGPMGYGYTF
TGTGCCAGCAGCTTGGGACCGATGGGCTATGGCTACACCTTC
>.|.|TRBV19|TRBJ1-5
CASSIFWGDQPQHF
TGTGCCAGTAGTATTTTTTGGGGGGATCAGCCCCAGCATTTT
>.|.|TRBV6-5|TRBJ2-1
CASRTGSYNEQFF
TGTGCCAGCAGAACAGGTTCCTACAATGAGCAGTTCTTC
>.|.|TRBV7-9|TRBJ2-4
CASSFFRAESAENIQYF
TGTGCCAGCAGCTTTTTCCGGGCTGAATCCGCCGAGAACATTCAGTACTTC
>.|.|TRBV6-1|TRBJ2-5
CASSERGRLGETQYF
TGTGCCAGCAGTGAGCGGGGGCGGCTTGGGGAGACCCAGTACTTC
>.|.|TRBV18|TRBJ1-4
CASSLDRTNEKLFF
TGTGCCAGCTCACTGGACAGAACTAATGAAAAACTGTTTTTT
>.|TRBD1|TRBV28|TRBJ2-2
CASTRTGANAGELFF
TGTGCCAGCACAAGAACAGGGGCGAACGCCGGGGAGCTGTTTTTT
>.|.|TRBV10-3|TRBJ1-5
CAISGDNSNQPQHF
TGTGCCATCTCAGGGGATAATAGCAATCAGCCCCAGCATTTT
>.|.|TRBV2|TRBJ1-6
CASNHGQPDNSPLHF
TGTGCCAGCAATCACGGCCAGCCTGATAATTCACCCCTCCACTTT
>.|TRBD1|TRBV11-1|TRBJ2-5
CASSPGQGPQETQYF
TGTGCCAGCAGTCCTGGACAGGGACCACAAGAGACCCAGTACTTC
>.|TRBD1|TRBV2|TRBJ1-3
CASRELQGNGNTIYF
TGTGCCAGCAGGGAACTACAGGGGAATGGAAACACCATATATTTT
>once|.|TRBV11-1|TRBJ1-4
CASSSADGRGEKLFF
TGTGCCAGCAGCTCAGCCGATGGGAGGGGCGAAAAACTGTTTTTT
>.|.|TRBV7-9|TRBJ1-5
CASSFNASNQPQHF
TGTGCCAGCAGCTTTAACGCCAGCAATCAGCCCCAGCATTTT
>.|TRBD1|TRBV6-5|TRBJ1-2
CASSYGGQGHGYTF
TGTGCCAGCAGTTACGGCGGACAGGGTCATGGCTACACCTTC
>.|.|TRBV4-3|TRBJ2-7
CASSQGRGPTYEQYF
TGCGCCAGCAGCCAAGGACGGGGCCCCACCTACGAGCAGTACTTC
>few|.|TRBV7-8|TRBJ2-7
CASSLSRGEQYF
TGTGCCAGCAGCTTAAGCAGGGGAGAGCAGTACTTC
>.|TRBD2|TRBV19|TRBJ2-7
CASRDSGATPEQYF
TGTGCCAGTAGGGATAGCGGGGCCACTCCGGAGCAGTACTTC
>.|TRBD1|TRBV28|TRBJ2-5
CASSTNAGTGGRETQYF
TGTGCCAGCAGCACCAATGCGGGGACAGGGGGCAGAGAGACCCAGTACTTC
>.|.|TRBV5-1|TRBJ1-2
CASSLQSVSYYGYTF
TGCGCCAGCAGCCTGCAGTCAGTAAGCTACTATGGCTACACCTTC
>.|.|TRBV27|TRBJ2-7
CASSSRGDSLYEQYF
TGTGCCAGCAGTTCACGGGGGGACAGCCTCTACGAGCAGTACTTC
>.|.|TRBV27|TRBJ1-1
CASISPVVGVATEAFF
TGTGCCAGCATCTCCCCGGTTGTGGGGGTGGCCACTGAAGCTTTCTTT
>.|.|TRBV7-9|TRBJ2-7
CASSRSGYEQYF
TGTGCCAGCAGCAGGTCTGGCTACGAGCAGTACTTC